The clone carrying this TCR beta chain was seen once. This entry belongs to a study of blood T cell repertoires in COVID-19. Study at large: Samples came from the United States, Italy and Spain, spanning acute and convalescent COVID-19.

The germline gives CDR1 SGHAT, CDR2 FQNNGV. Trimming removed 6 bases at V and 11 bases at J, with 13 bases between. The CDR3 runs to 11 residues. Clones were read by immunoSEQ multiplex PCR, and TCRdb kept only the in-frame ones, dropping some. The sample has about 300,000 clones, about nine tenths seen once; the top ten hold 1.5% to 2%. The Seattle patients joined while their infection was active and were tracked longitudinally afterward. This chain connects TRBV11-2 to TRBJ1-1; the D gene is possibly TRBD1 (5 bases). Material: peripheral blood. This TCR derives from a woman under 40 with COVID-19, enrolled during active disease. CDR3 region: CASRVEGAAFF. The CDR3 nucleotides read TGTGCCAGCAGAGTTGAAGGGGCGGCTTTCTTT.